The 5 T cell receptor beta chains below were found in one sample sequenced in a study of T cells after yellow fever vaccination. TCRdb reanalysed the 5' RACE reads using MiXCR and keeps one entry per CDR3 protein. The data contain over 300,000 distinct CDR3 sequences, around 7.3% of them singletons. The material sequenced was PBMCs, taken 45 days after the first yellow fever vaccination. Source of these receptors: a man between 18 and 29 years old who received the YFV17D yellow fever vaccine.

This clonotype was seen only a few times. V is TRBV4-3 and J is TRBJ1-6; D perhaps matches TRBD1 (6 bases). Germline V gives CDR1 LGHNA, CDR2 YSLEER. This CDR3 has 17 amino acids. The V gene lost 0 bases and the J gene lost 7 bases, with 16 bases spanning the gap. CDR3 in DNA: TGCGCCAGCAGCCAAGATCTCGGGGGGCACCCCAATTCACCCCTCCACTTT. It yields the protein CASSQDLGGHPNSPLHF.

This clonotype was seen a few times. The rearrangement uses TRBV7-2 and TRBJ1-6, with TRBD1 as a possible D gene (6 bases). This CDR3 is built from 19 residues. V lost 0 bases and J 0 bases, leaving 15 bases between the germline ends. Per germline, CDR1 SGHTA and CDR2 FQGNSA. CDR3 DNA sequence: TGTGCCAGCAGCTTAGCGACAGGCGGATTTAGCTCCTATAATTCACCCCTCCACTTT. Protein sequence: CASSLATGGFSSYNSPLHF.

This clonotype was detected a few times. The rearrangement uses TRBV20-1 and TRBJ2-7; perhaps TRBD1 as D (6 bases). Looked up from germline, CDR1 is DFQATT and CDR2 is SNEGSKA (reference sequence). The V end was cut by 3 bases, the J end by 3 bases, with 15 bases between. The CDR3 length is 14 residues. DNA for the CDR3: TGCAGTGCTAGTCTGGACAGAATAATCTACGAGCAGTACGTC. It is translated as CSASLDRIIYEQYV.

This chain joins TRBV5-4 and TRBJ2-1; 10 bases align to TRBD2. The CDR3 is made up of 18 amino acids. Losses at the gene ends were 1 base for V and 3 bases for J; bases not matched to a gene: 10. Germline CDR1 and CDR2: SGHNT and YYREEE (reference sequence). The CDR3 protein is CASSLSLLAGGIYNEQFF. CDR3 in DNA: TGTGCCAGCAGCTTGTCCCTTTTAGCGGGGGGAATCTACAATGAGCAGTTCTTC. Full variable domain (outside the CDR3, taken from reference TRBV5-4 and TRBJ2-1): ETGVTQSPTHLIKTRGQQVTLRCSSQSGHNTVSWYQQALGQGPQFIFQYYREEENGRGNFPPRFSGLQFPNYSSELNVNALELDDSALYLCASSLSLLAGGIYNEQFFGPGTRLTVL.

In this sample, this clonotype turned up a few times. This chain joins TRBV14 and TRBJ2-3; D is uncertain. Trimming removed 4 bases from V and 1 base from J, with 9 bases in between. This CDR3 is built from 14 residues. Germline V gene sequence: CDR1 SGHDN, CDR2 FVKESK. CDR3 residues: CASSRHSGTDTQYF. In nucleotides, the CDR3 is TGTGCCAGCAGCCGTCATAGTGGCACAGATACGCAGTATTTT.